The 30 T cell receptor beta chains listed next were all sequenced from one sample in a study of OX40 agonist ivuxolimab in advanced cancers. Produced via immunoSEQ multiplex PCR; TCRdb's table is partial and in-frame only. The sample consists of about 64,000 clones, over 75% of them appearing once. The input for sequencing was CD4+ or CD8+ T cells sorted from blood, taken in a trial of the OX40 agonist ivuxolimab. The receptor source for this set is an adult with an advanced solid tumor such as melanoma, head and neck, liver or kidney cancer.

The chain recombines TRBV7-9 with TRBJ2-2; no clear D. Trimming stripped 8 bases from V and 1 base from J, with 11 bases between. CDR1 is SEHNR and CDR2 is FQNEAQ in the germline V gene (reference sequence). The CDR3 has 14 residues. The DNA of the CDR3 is TGTGCCAGCGCCCGGACCGGGAACACCGGGGAGCTGTTTTTT. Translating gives CASARTGNTGELFF.

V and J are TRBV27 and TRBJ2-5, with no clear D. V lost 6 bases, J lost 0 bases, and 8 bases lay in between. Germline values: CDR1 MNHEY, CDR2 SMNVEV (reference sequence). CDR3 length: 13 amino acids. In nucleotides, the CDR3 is TGTGCCAGCAGAACGTCGTACCAAGAGACCCAGTACTTC. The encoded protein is CASRTSYQETQYF.

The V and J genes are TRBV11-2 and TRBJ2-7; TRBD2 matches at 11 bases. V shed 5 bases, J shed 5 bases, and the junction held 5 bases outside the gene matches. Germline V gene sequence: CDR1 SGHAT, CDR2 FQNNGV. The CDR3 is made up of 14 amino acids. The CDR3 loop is CASSTPGLADEQYF. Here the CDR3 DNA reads TGTGCCAGCAGCACCCCGGGACTAGCGGACGAGCAGTACTTC.

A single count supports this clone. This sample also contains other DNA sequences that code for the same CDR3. The CDR3 spells CASSLDRTYEQYF. The CDR3 coding sequence is TGCGCCAGCAGCCTGGACAGAACATACGAGCAGTACTTC. The V and J genes are TRBV4-1 and TRBJ2-7, with D perhaps TRBD1 (6 bases). V lost 4 bases and J 4 bases, leaving 11 bases between the germline ends. The germline CDR1 and CDR2 sequences are MGHRA and YSYEKL. This CDR3 contains 13 residues.

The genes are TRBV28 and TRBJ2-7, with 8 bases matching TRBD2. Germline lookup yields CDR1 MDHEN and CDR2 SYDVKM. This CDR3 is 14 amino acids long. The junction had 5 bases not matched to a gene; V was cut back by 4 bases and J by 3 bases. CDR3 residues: CASSWAGGNYEQYF. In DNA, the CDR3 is TGTGCCAGCAGTTGGGCGGGAGGAAACTACGAGCAGTACTTC.

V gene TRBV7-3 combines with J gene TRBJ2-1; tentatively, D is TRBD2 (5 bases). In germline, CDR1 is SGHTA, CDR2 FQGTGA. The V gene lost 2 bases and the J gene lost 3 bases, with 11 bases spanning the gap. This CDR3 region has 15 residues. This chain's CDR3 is CASSLHPAGYNEQFF. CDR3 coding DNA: TGTGCCAGCAGCTTACACCCCGCGGGCTACAATGAGCAGTTCTTC.

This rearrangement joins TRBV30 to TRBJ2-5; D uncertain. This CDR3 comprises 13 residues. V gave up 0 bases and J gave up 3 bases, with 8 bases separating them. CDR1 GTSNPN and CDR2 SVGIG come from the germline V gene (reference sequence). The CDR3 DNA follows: TGTGCCTGGAGTGTACTTAGCAAAGAGACCCAGTACTTC. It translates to CAWSVLSKETQYF.

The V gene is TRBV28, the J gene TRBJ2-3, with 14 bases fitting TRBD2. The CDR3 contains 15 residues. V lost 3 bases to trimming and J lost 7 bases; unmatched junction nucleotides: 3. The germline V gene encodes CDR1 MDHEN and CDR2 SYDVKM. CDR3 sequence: CASSFGTSGRNTQYF. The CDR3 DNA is TGTGCCAGCAGTTTTGGGACTAGCGGGAGAAATACGCAGTATTTT.

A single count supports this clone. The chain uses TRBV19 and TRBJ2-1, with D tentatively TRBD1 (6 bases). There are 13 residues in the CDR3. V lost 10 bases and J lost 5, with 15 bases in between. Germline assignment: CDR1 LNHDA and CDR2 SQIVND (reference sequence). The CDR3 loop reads CATTGTPDNEQFF. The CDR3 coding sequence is TGTGCCACCACCGGGACACCTGACAATGAGCAGTTCTTC.

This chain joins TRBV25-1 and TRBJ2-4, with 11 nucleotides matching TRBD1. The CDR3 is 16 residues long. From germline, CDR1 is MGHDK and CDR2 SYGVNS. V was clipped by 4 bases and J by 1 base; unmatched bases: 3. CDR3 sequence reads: CASSGDRGWAKNIQYF. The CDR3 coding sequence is TGTGCCAGCAGTGGGGACAGGGGGTGGGCCAAAAACATTCAGTACTTC. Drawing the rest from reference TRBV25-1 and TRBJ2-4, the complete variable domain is EADIYQTPRYLVIGTGKKITLECSQTMGHDKMYWYQQDPGMELHLIHYSYGVNSTEKGDLSSESTVSRIRTEHFPLTLESARPSHTSQYLCASSGDRGWAKNIQYFGAGTRLSVL.

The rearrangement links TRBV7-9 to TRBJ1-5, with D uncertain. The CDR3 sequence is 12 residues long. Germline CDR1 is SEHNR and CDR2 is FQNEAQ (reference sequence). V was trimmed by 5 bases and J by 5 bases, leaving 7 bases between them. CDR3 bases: TGTGCCAGCAGCCCTCTTTATCAGCCCCAGCATTTT. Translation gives CASSPLYQPQHF.

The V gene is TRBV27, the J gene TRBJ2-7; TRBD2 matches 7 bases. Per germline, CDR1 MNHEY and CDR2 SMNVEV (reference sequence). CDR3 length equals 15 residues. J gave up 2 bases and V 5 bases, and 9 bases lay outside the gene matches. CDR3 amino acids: CASSTRREGAYEQYF. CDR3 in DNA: TGTGCCAGCAGTACTAGAAGGGAGGGAGCCTACGAGCAGTACTTC.

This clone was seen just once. The CDR3: CASSPPDLPYEQYF. The CDR3 bases are TGTGCCAGCTCACCACCGGATCTTCCTTACGAGCAGTACTTC. The V and J genes are TRBV18 and TRBJ2-7; no clear D gene. CDR1 KGHSH and CDR2 LQKENI come from the germline V gene. Trimming removed 0 bases at V and 4 bases at J, with 10 bases between. The CDR3 sequence is 14 residues long.

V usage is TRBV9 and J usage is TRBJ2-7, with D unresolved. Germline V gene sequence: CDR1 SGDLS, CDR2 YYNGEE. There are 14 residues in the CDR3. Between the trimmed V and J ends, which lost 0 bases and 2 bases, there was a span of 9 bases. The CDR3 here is CASSVEGTTYEQYF. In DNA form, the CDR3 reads TGTGCCAGCAGCGTAGAGGGTACTACCTACGAGCAGTACTTC. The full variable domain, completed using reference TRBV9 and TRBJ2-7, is DSGVTQTPKHLITATGQRVTLRCSPRSGDLSVYWYQQSLDQGLQFLIQYYNGEERAKGNILERFSAQQFPDLHSELNLSSLELGDSALYFCASSVEGTTYEQYFGPGTRLTVT.

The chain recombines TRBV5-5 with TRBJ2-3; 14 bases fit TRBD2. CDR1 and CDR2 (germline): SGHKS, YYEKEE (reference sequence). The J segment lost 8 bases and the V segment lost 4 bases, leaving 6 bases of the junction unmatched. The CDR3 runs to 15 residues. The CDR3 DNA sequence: TGTGCCAGCAGCAAGGGACTAGCGGGAGAAGGTACGCAGTATTTT. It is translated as CASSKGLAGEGTQYF.

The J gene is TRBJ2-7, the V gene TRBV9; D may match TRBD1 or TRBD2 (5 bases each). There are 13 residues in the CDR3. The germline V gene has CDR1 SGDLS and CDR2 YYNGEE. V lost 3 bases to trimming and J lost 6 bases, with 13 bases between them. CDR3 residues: CASSGGTSFEQYF. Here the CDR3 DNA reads TGTGCCAGCAGCGGAGGGACCAGCTTCGAGCAGTACTTC.

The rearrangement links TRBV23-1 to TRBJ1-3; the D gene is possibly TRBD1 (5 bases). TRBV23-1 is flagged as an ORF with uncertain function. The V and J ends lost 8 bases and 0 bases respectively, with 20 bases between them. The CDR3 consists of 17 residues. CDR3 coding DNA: TGCGCCAGCTCTCGTCAATGGCGGGGGGTCTCTGGAAACACCATATATTTT. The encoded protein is CASSRQWRGVSGNTIYF.

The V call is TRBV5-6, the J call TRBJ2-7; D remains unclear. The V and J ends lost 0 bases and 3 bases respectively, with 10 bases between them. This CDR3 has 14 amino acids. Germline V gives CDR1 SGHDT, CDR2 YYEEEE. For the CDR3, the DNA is TGTGCCAGCAGCTTGGGCGGAGACCTCTACGAGCAGTACTTC. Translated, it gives CASSLGGDLYEQYF.

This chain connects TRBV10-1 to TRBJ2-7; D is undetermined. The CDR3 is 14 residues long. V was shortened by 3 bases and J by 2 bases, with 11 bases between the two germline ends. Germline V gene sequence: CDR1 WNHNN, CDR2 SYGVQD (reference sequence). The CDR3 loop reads CASSERQAPYEQYF. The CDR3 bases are TGCGCCAGCAGTGAACGGCAGGCTCCCTACGAGCAGTACTTC.

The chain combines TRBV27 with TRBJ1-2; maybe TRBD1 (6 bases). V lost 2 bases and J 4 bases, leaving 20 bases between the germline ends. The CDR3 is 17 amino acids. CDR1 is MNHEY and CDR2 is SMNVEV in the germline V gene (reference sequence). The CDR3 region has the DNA TGTGCCAGCAGTTTAAGGGGGGGCCTGGCAGCAAGCTATGGCTACACCTTC. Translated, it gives CASSLRGGLAASYGYTF.

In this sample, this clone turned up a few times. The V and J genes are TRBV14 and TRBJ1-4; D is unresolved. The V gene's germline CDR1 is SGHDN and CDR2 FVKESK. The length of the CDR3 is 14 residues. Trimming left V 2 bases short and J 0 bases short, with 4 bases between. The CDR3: CASSQLSTNEKLFF. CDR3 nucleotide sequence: TGTGCCAGCAGCCAACTTTCAACTAATGAAAAACTGTTTTTT.

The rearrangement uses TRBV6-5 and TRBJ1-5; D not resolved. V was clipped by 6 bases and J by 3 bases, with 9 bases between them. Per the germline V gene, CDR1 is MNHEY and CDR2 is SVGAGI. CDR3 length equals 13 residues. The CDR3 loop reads CASSWAYNQPQHF. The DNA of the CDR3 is TGTGCCAGCAGCTGGGCCTACAATCAGCCCCAGCATTTT.

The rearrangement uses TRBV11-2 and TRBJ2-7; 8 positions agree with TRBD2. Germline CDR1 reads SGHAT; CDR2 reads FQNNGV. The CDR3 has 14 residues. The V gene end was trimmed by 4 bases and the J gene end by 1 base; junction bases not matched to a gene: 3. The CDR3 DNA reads TGTGCCAGCAGCTATAGCGGGACTTCCTACGAGCAGTACTTC. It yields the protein CASSYSGTSYEQYF.

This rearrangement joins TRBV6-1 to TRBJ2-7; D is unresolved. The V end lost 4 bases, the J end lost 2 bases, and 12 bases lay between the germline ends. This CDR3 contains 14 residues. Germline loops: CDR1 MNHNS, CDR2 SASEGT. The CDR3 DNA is TGTGCCAGCAGTGTGGTCAGGAGTACCTACGAGCAGTACTTC. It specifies CASSVVRSTYEQYF.

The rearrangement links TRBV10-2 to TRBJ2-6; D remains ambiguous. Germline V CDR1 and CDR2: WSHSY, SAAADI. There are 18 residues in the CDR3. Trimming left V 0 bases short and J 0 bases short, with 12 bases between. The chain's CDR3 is CASSESPSTVSGANVLTF. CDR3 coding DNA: TGCGCCAGCAGTGAGTCCCCGTCGACGGTCTCTGGGGCCAACGTCCTGACTTTC.

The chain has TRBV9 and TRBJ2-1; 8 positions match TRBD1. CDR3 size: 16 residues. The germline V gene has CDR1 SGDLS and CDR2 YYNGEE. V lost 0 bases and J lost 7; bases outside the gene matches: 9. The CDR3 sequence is CASSVAGDRRRNEQFF. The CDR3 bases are TGTGCCAGCAGCGTAGCGGGGGACAGGAGACGTAATGAGCAGTTCTTC.

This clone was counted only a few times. The DNA of the CDR3 is TGTGCCAGCAGCGCTCAGGCGGCGGGGGTCTCCTACGAGCAGTACTTC. Its translation is CASSAQAAGVSYEQYF. This sequence joins TRBV9 and TRBJ2-7; 7 bases map to TRBD2. V gave up 3 bases and J gave up 0 bases; unmatched junction bases: 9. CDR3 length: 16 amino acids. Per the germline V gene, CDR1 is SGDLS and CDR2 is YYNGEE.

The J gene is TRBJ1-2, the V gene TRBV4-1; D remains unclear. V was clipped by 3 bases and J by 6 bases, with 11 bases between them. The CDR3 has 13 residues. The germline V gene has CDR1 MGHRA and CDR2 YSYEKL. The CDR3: CASSHAPFDGYTF. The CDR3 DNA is TGCGCCAGCAGCCATGCCCCGTTCGATGGCTACACCTTC.

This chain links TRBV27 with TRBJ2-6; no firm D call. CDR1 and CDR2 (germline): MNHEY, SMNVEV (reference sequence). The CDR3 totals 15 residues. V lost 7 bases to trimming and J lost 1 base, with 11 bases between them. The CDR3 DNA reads TGTGCCAGCACCCTAGACGGGTCTGGGGCCAACGTCCTGACTTTC. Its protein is CASTLDGSGANVLTF.

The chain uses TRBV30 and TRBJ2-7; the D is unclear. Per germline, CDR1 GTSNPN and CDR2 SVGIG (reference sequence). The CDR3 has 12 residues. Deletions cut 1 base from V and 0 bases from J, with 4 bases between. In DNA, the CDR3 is TGTGCCTGGAGTGACGTCTCCTACGAGCAGTACTTC. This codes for CAWSDVSYEQYF. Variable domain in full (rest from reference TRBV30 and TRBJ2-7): SQTIHQWPATLVQPVGSPLSLECTVEGTSNPNLYWYRQAAGRGLQLLFYSVGIGQISSEVPQNLSASRPQDRQFILSSKKLLLSDSGFYLCAWSDVSYEQYFGPGTRLTVT.